This T cell receptor beta chain is from a study of long-term antiretroviral therapy in people with HIV. The study's findings and limits: Relative to transplant donor controls, diversity remained lower despite increasing after ART.

Trimming removed 5 bases from V and 5 bases from J, with 12 bases in between. This CDR3 contains 14 residues. Germline CDR1 and CDR2: MNHNY and SVGAGI (reference sequence). Version v3.0 of the immunoSEQ assay ran at survey level. Measured with immunoSEQ multiplex PCR; TCRdb has only the in-frame clones, and not every one. There are more than 20,000 clones in the sample; around 87% occur only once, and roughly 4.8% lies in the top ten. On this clone: Its specificity is not known.

The specimen was unsorted PBMCs, collected roughly 2.6 years after starting antiretroviral therapy. The origin of this receptor is a man aged 40-49 years with HIV. The chain uses TRBV6-6 and TRBJ2-2; no clear D gene. The chain's CDR3 is CASSPPTPTGELFF. Written as DNA, the CDR3 is TGTGCCAGCAGTCCCCCCACGCCAACCGGGGAGCTGTTTTTT.